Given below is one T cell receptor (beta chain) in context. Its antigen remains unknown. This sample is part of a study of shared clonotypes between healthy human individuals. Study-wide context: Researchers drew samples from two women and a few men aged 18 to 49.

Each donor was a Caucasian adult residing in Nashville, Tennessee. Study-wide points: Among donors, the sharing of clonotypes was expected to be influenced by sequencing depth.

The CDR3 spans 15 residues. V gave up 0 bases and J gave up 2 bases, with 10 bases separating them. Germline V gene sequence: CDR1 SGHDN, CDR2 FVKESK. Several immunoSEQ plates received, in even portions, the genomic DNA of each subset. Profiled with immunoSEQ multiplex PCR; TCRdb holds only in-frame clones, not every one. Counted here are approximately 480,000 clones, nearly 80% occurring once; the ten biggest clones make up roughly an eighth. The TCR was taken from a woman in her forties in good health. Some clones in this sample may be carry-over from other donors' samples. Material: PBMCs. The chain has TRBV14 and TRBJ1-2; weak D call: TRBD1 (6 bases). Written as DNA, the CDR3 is TGTGCCAGCAGCCAAGATGCGGGGGGCAACTATGGCTACACCTTC. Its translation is CASSQDAGGNYGYTF.